Sequencing of this T cell receptor beta chain was carried out in a study of post-analysis software for immune sequencing data. Unique molecular identifiers were built into the TCR beta cDNA libraries. From approximately 1 to 10 million T cells, about 500,000 cDNA molecules were obtained. TCRdb ran MiXCR on the PCR reads and lists one entry per CDR3 protein. This sample has hundreds of thousands of distinct CDR3 sequences, with 25% to 30% found just once. Germline values: CDR1 SGHDT, CDR2 YYEEEE. This CDR3 is 15 amino acids long. Between the trimmed V and J ends, which lost 0 bases and 3 bases, there was a span of 10 bases. Notes on the study in general: F-measure co-clustering was strong for batch-matched samples. Among 5 or 6 TRBV segments more frequent in patients than controls were TRBV5-6, TRBV5-1 and TRBV20-1. Significantly lower normalized Chao1 diversity was seen in multiple sclerosis patients than in controls.

To note about this clonotype: Its antigen remains unidentified.

Input material: blood. The clonotype was recovered from a girl aged 5-17 years with multiple sclerosis. This chain links TRBV5-6 with TRBJ2-1; a possible D gene is TRBD1 (6 bases). The CDR3 DNA reads as TGTGCCAGCAGCTTGGCAAACAGGGACTACAATGAGCAGTTCTTC. This encodes CASSLANRDYNEQFF.